Included here is one T cell receptor (beta chain) sequence, with context. In the original processing: Reference gene primer amplification gave nucleated cell count estimates. Produced via immunoSEQ multiplex PCR; TCRdb's table is partial and in-frame only. For V, J and clone size, that table is used; D and trimming come from the DNA. In the table there are roughly 52,000 clones, about 87% of which are singletons. The data were taken from a study of blood T cell repertoires in COVID-19. The wider study: Sites in the United States, Italy and Spain provided acute and convalescent COVID-19 samples. T cells, B-cell-depleted T cells, or PBMCs provided the cDNA or gDNA that served as material.

CDR1 and CDR2 from the germline V gene are MNHNS and SASEGT. The CDR3 runs 14 residues. Trimming stripped 2 bases from V and 2 bases from J, with 10 bases between. The V gene is TRBV6-1, the J gene TRBJ2-7; no clear D gene. This TCR came from a man aged 50-60 years with acute or convalescent COVID-19. Sequencing was carried out using peripheral blood. The CDR3 spells CASSESQVTYEQYF. Here the CDR3 DNA reads TGTGCCAGCAGTGAAAGTCAGGTAACCTACGAGCAGTACTTC.